This note documents a single T cell receptor beta chain sequence. An end of the junction differs from the germline gene, which may be a read error. CDR3 length equals 14 residues. Germline V gene lookup returns CDR1 SQVTM and CDR2 ANQGSEA. The data stem from a study of cytomegalovirus exposure and HLA in healthy donors. The PCR used 60 Vbeta and 13 Jbeta primers. Profiled with immunoSEQ multiplex PCR; TCRdb holds only in-frame clones, not every one. The sample lists approximately 110,000 clones; roughly 70% were seen once. The TCR comes from a man aged 35-49 years in good health and CMV-seropositive. The chain combines TRBV29-1 with TRBJ2-1; no firm D call. Input material: PBMCs. CDR3 DNA sequence: TGCAGCGTTGAATCCTTTTTGTCCTATAATGAGCAGTTCTTC. It specifies CSVESFLSYNEQFF.